This T cell receptor beta chain was observed in a study of shared clonotypes between healthy human individuals. Clones were read by immunoSEQ multiplex PCR, and TCRdb kept only the in-frame ones, dropping some. The sample consists of almost 750,000 clones, about two thirds of them appearing once. Study findings and constraints: Collection of samples was limited to blood; tissue repertoires likely differ.

CDR1 is SEHNR, CDR2 FQNEAQ, per germline (reference sequence). The V end lost 2 bases, the J end lost 0 bases, and 13 bases lay between the germline ends. The CDR3 spans 17 residues. Donors, healthy HIV-negative adults, lacked recent acute infections or vaccinations. For this clone: Its antigen is not identified.

The chain has TRBV7-9 and TRBJ2-2; D is possibly TRBD1 (5 bases). This receptor was obtained from a woman aged 25 to 39 in good health. Sequencing was performed on memory CD4+ T cells sorted from blood. Stated subset: CD45RA-negative fraction. The CDR3 region is CASSLIPDTTNTGELFF. CDR3 nucleotide sequence: TGTGCCAGCAGCTTAATCCCGGACACAACGAACACCGGGGAGCTGTTTTTT.